A single sample is the source of the 11 T cell receptor beta chains below, sequenced in a study of shared clonotypes between healthy human individuals. Method: immunoSEQ multiplex PCR; TCRdb's copy keeps in-frame clones and lacks some. In the table there are around 650,000 clones, approximately 96% of which are singletons. Naive CD8 cells lacked CD45RO, underwent positive selection for CCR7 and left out terminally differentiated effector memory CD45RA+ cells. The sample comprised naive CD8+ T cells sorted from blood. These receptors came from a woman in her twenties or thirties in good health.

The chain joins TRBV28 to TRBJ2-1; the D is unclear. CDR1 MDHEN and CDR2 SYDVKM come from the germline V gene. The V and J ends lost 4 bases and 7 bases respectively, with 11 bases between them. This CDR3 comprises 13 residues. The CDR3 here is CASSWSLGNEQFF. CDR3 nucleotide sequence: TGTGCCAGCAGTTGGTCGTTGGGGAATGAGCAGTTCTTC.

The chain recombines TRBV9 with TRBJ2-6; 9 positions match TRBD1. CDR3 length equals 18 residues. Germline V CDR1 and CDR2: SGDLS, YYNGEE. Trimming removed 3 bases from V and 0 bases from J; junction bases left unmatched: 7. The CDR3 reads CASSAWDRVSSGANVLTF. CDR3 DNA: TGTGCCAGCAGCGCGTGGGACAGGGTGAGCTCTGGGGCCAACGTCCTGACTTTC.

The V and J genes are TRBV19 and TRBJ2-5, with TRBD2 matching over 8 bases. Germline values: CDR1 LNHDA, CDR2 SQIVND (reference sequence). The CDR3 has 15 residues. With 1 base clipped from V and 5 bases from J, the junction kept 6 bases outside the gene matches. The CDR3 DNA reads TGTGCCAGTAGTATAGGGAGCGGGAGTATGGAGACCCAGTACTTC. Translation gives CASSIGSGSMETQYF.

The chain carries TRBV5-3 and TRBJ2-2, with D perhaps being TRBD1 or TRBD2 (6 bases each). TRBV5-3 is an ORF for which the function is uncertain. The CDR3 is 13 residues long. Trimming cost V 8 bases and J 7 bases, with 15 bases left between them. The chain's CDR3 is CARVSGAIGELFF. The CDR3, as DNA: TGTGCCAGGGTGTCGGGGGCGATCGGGGAGCTGTTTTTT.

This clone was seen a single time. The rearrangement links TRBV27 to TRBJ2-7, with D perhaps TRBD2 (6 bases). The CDR3 loop spans 14 amino acids. Germline CDR1 and CDR2: MNHEY and SMNVEV (reference sequence). Trimming stripped 4 bases from V and 2 bases from J, with 12 bases between. The CDR3 DNA follows: TGTGCCAGCAGTTCACTTGGAGGGACCTACGAGCAGTACTTC. Translating it yields CASSSLGGTYEQYF.

As to this clone: Other DNA sequences in the sample encode the same CDR3. The rearrangement links TRBV19 to TRBJ1-1, with D possibly matching TRBD1 (6 bases). Germline CDR1 reads LNHDA; CDR2 reads SQIVND (reference sequence). This CDR3 is 15 amino acids long. V shed 3 bases and J shed 1 base, with 12 bases lying between them. CDR3 amino acids: CASSIWGGANTEAFF. For the CDR3, the DNA is TGTGCCAGTAGTATTTGGGGGGGCGCGAACACTGAAGCTTTCTTT.

The V gene is TRBV10-1, the J gene TRBJ2-1; D may correspond to TRBD1 or TRBD2 (5 bases each). V shed 1 base and J shed 13 bases, with 11 bases lying between them. CDR1 is WNHNN, CDR2 SYGVQD, per germline (reference sequence). The length of the CDR3 is 12 residues. CDR3 loop: CASSEFGAPQFF. CDR3 sequence (DNA): TGCGCCAGCAGTGAGTTCGGGGCTCCTCAGTTCTTC.

The chain has TRBV5-6 and TRBJ2-7; the D is unclear. Trimming pared 1 base from V and 0 bases from J, leaving 5 bases between. Germline values: CDR1 SGHDT, CDR2 YYEEEE. The CDR3 sequence is 13 residues long. CDR3 coding DNA: TGTGCCAGCAGCTTGAGTGTCTCCTACGAGCAGTACTTC. Translation gives CASSLSVSYEQYF.

V usage is TRBV7-6 and J usage is TRBJ2-1; the match to TRBD2 covers 9 bases. The germline V gene has CDR1 SGHVS and CDR2 FNYEAQ. CDR3 length: 18 residues. With 0 bases clipped from V and 7 bases from J, the junction kept 13 bases outside the gene matches. The DNA for the CDR3 is TGTGCCAGCAGCTTAGCGGTCCCCAGGACTAGCGCGGGTAATGAGCAGTTCTTC. Protein: CASSLAVPRTSAGNEQFF.

This clone was found a few times. At the DNA level, this CDR3 is encoded by other sequences in the same sample as well. The gene calls are TRBV14 and TRBJ1-3; D remains ambiguous. CDR1 SGHDN and CDR2 FVKESK come from the germline V gene. The V end lost 0 bases, the J end lost 4 bases, and 7 bases lay between the germline ends. CDR3 length: 14 residues. CDR3 DNA: TGTGCCAGCAGCCAAGATCCGGGCGGAAACACCATATATTTT. This gives the protein CASSQDPGGNTIYF.

This rearrangement joins TRBV15 to TRBJ2-4; D is ambiguous. CDR3 length equals 11 residues. Trimming stripped 0 bases from V and 11 bases from J, with 5 bases between. From germline, CDR1 is LNHNV and CDR2 YYDKDF (reference sequence). The CDR3 loop reads CATSRDGVQYF. The CDR3 coding sequence is TGTGCCACCAGCAGAGATGGAGTTCAGTACTTC.